A single sample is the source of the 2 T cell receptor beta chains below, sequenced in a study of blood T cell repertoires in COVID-19. TCRdb keeps only in-frame clones here, not all; method: immunoSEQ multiplex PCR. The profile shows 450,000 or so clones, 70% to 90% of them singletons. Sequenced: peripheral blood. The source of these receptors is a man between 18 and 35 years old with COVID-19, enrolled during active disease.

The chain employs TRBV30 and TRBJ2-2, with 8 bases fitting TRBD2. J lost 4 bases, V lost 1 base, and 11 bases had no gene match. The CDR3 extends over 17 amino acids. Per the germline V gene, CDR1 is GTSNPN and CDR2 is SVGIG (reference sequence). In DNA, the CDR3 is TGTGCCTGGAGTGGATTTGGGCGGGAGGATGGCACCGGGGAGCTGTTTTTT. Encoded protein: CAWSGFGREDGTGELFF.

Here the CDR3 reads CASSNDRKETQYF. The CDR3 DNA reads as TGTGCCAGCAGCAACGACAGAAAAGAGACCCAGTACTTC. V usage is TRBV7-9 and J usage is TRBJ2-5, with D maybe TRBD1 (5 bases). Germline V CDR1 and CDR2: SEHNR, FQNEAQ (reference sequence). V lost 5 bases, J lost 3 bases, and 10 bases lay in between. The length of the CDR3 is 13 residues.